This TCR beta chain was profiled in a study of identical twins. This clonotype was observed at least ten times. Unique molecular identifiers were present on the cDNA, which also gained a universal primer site by template switching. MiXCR, applied by TCRdb to the 5' RACE reads, yields one record per CDR3 protein. The table lists 250,000 or so distinct CDR3 sequences, around 7.6% of them singletons. These same data were also listed under a study on yellow fever vaccine responses in identical twins.

Sequencing was performed on CD8+ T cells sorted from blood. The sequence derives from a woman aged 18-30 years in good health.

CDR3: CASSWWTGNTEAFF. The CDR3 DNA reads as TGTGCCAGCAGCTGGTGGACGGGGAACACTGAAGCTTTCTTT. This chain joins TRBV5-5 and TRBJ1-1, with D unresolved. The V end lost 3 bases, the J end lost 1 base, and 10 bases lay between the germline ends. In germline, CDR1 is SGHKS, CDR2 YYEKEE (reference sequence). This CDR3 is built from 14 residues.